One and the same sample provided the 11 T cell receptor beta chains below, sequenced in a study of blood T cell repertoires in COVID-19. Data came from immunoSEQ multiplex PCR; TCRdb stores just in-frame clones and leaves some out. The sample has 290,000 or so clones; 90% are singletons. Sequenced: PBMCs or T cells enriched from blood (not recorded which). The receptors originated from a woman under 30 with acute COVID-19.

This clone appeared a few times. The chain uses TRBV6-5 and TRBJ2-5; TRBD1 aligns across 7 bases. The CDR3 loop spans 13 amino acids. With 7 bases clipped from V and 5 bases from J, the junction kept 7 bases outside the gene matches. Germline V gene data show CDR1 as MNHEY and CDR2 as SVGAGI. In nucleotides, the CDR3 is TGTGCCAGCAATTCCGGACAGGTGGAGACCCAGTACTTC. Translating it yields CASNSGQVETQYF.

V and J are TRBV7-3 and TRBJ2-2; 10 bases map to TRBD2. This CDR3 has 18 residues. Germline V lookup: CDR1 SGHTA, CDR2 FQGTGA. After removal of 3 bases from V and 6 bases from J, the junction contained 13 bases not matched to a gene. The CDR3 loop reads CASSFRPLAGVVSGELFF. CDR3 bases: TGTGCCAGCAGCTTCCGGCCTCTAGCGGGAGTGGTGTCCGGGGAGCTGTTTTTT.

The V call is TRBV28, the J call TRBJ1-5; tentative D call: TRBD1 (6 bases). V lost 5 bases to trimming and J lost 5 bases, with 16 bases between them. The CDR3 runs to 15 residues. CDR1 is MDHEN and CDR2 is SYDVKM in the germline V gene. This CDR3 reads CASSPGAGAHQPQHF. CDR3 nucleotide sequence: TGTGCCAGCAGTCCCGGGGCAGGGGCACATCAGCCCCAGCATTTT.

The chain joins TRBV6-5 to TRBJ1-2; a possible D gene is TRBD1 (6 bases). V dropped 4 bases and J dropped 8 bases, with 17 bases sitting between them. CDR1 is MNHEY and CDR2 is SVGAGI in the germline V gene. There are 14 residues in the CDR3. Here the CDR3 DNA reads TGTGCCAGCAGTTCACAGGGAGGGGCCGGAGGCTACACCTTC. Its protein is CASSSQGGAGGYTF.

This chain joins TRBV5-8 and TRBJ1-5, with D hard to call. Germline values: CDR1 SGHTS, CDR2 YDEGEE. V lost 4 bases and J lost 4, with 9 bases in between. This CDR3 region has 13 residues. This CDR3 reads CASSHDGNQPQHF. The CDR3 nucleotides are TGTGCCAGCAGCCATGACGGGAATCAGCCCCAGCATTTT.

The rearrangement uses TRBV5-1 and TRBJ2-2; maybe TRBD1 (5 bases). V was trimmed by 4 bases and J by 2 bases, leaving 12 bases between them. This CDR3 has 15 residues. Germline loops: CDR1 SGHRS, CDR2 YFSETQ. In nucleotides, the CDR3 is TGCGCCAGCAGCGCCGGACACATTAACACCGGGGAGCTGTTTTTT. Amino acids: CASSAGHINTGELFF.

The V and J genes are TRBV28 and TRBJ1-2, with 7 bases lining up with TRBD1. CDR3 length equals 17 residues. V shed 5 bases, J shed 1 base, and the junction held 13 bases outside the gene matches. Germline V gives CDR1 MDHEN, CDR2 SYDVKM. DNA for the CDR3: TGTGCCAGCAGTCAAATAGCCAGGGGGATGTATAACTATGGCTACACCTTC. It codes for CASSQIARGMYNYGYTF.

CDR3 sequence (DNA): TGTGCCAGCAGCGAAGGAGGCGGAGGAGGCTATGGCTACACCTTC. Translating it yields CASSEGGGGGYGYTF. The chain links TRBV3-1 (or the pseudogene TRBV3-2) to TRBJ1-2; D remains ambiguous. Trimming shortened V by 5 bases and J by 4 bases, and 17 bases separated the two germline ends. The V gene's germline CDR1 is LGHDT and CDR2 YNNKEL (reference sequence). The CDR3 covers 15 residues.

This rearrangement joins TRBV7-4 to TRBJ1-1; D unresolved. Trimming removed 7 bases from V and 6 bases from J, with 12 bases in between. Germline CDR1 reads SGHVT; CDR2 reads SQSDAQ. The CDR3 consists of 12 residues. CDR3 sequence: CASTNRRSEAFF. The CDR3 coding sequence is TGTGCCAGCACCAATCGGAGGTCTGAAGCTTTCTTT.

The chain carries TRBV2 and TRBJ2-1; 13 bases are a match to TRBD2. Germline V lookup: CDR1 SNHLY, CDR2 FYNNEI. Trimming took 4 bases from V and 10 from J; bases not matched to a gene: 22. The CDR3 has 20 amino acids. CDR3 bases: TGTGCCAGCAGTGTGCCAGGGGGCAGGACTAGCGGGAGTTCGGGATGGGAGCAGTTCTTC. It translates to CASSVPGGRTSGSSGWEQFF.

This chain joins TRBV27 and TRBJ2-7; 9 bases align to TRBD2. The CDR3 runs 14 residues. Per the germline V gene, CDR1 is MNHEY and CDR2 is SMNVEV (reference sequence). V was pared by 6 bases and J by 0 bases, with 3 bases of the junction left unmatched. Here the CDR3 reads CASRRLAVSYEQYF. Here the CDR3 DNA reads TGTGCCAGCAGGAGACTAGCGGTCTCCTACGAGCAGTACTTC.